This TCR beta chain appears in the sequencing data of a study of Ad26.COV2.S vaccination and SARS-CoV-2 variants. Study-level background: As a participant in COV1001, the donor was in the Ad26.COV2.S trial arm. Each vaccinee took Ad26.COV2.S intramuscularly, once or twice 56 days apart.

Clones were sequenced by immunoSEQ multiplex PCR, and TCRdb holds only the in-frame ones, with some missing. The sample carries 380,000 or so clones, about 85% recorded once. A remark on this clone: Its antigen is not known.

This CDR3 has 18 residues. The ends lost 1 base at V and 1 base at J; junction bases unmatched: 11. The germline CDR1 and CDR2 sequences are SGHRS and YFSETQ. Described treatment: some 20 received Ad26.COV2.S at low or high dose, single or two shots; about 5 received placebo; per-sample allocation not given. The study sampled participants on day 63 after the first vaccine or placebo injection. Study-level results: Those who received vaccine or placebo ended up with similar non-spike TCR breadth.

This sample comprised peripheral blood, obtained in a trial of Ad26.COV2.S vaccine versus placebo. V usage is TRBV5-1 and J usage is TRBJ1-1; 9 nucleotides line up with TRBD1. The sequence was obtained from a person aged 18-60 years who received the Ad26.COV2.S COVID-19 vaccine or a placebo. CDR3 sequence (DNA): TGCGCCAGCAGCTTGAGGGGACAGGGACCCGGTGGGAACACTGAAGCTTTCTTT. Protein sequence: CASSLRGQGPGGNTEAFF.